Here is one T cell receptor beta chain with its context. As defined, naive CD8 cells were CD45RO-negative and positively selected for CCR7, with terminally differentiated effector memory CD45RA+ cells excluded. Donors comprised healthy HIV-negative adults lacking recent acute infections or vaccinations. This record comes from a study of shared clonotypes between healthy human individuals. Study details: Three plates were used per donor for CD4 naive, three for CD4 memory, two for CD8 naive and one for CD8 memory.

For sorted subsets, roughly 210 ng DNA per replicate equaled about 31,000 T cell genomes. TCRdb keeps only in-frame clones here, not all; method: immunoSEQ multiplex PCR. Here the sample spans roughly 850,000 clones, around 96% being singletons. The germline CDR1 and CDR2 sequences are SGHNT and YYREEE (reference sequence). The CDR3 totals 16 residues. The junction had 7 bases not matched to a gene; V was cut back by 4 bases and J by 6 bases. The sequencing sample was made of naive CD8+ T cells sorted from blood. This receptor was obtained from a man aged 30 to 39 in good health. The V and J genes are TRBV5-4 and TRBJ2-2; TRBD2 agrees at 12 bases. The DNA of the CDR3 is TGTGCCAGCAGCGGAACTAGCGGGAGGATTTCCGGGGAGCTGTTTTTT. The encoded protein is CASSGTSGRISGELFF.